This T cell receptor (beta chain) was retrieved from a study of T cell changes during pregnancy in multiple sclerosis. Using immunoSEQ multiplex PCR, the repertoire was profiled, and TCRdb retains in-frame clones only, with some absent. The sample contains approximately 43,000 clones, under 90% of which appear only once. Germline V gives CDR1 LGHNA, CDR2 YSLEER. V was trimmed by 1 base and J by 2 bases, leaving 9 bases between them. This CDR3 region has 15 residues. Sequenced here: CD4+ T cells from peripheral blood mononuclear cells, sampled before pregnancy. This sequence joins TRBV4-3 and TRBJ2-1, with D possibly being TRBD1 (6 bases). This clonotype originated in a female donor with multiple sclerosis, enrolled in a pregnancy study. CDR3 coding DNA: TGCGCCAGCAGCCAAGCCCCAGGGGCCTACAATGAGCAGTTCTTC. Translating it yields CASSQAPGAYNEQFF.